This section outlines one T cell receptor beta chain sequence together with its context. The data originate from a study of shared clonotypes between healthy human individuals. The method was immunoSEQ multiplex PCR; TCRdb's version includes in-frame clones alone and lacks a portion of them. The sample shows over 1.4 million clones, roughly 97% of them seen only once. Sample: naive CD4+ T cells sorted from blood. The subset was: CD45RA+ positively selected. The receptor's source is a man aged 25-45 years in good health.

The CDR3 coding sequence is TGTGCCAGCTCACCCCTCGATACCTACGAGCAGTACTTC. Amino acid sequence: CASSPLDTYEQYF. This chain uses TRBV18 with TRBJ2-7; no clear D. There are 13 residues in the CDR3. CDR1 is KGHSH, CDR2 LQKENI, per germline. Trimming took off 3 bases at V and 2 bases at J, with 8 bases between the two ends.